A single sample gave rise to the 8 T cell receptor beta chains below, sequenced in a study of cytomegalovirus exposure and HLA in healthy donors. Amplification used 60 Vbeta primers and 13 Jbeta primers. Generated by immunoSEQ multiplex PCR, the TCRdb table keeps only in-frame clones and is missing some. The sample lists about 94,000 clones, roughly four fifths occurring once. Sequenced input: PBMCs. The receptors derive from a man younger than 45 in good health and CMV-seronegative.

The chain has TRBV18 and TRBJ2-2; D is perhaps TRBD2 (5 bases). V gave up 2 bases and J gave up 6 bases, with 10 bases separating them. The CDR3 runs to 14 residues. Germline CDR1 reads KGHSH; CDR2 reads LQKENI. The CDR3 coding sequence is TGTGCCAGCTCACCAATGGAGGCAGCCGGGGAGCTGTTTTTT. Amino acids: CASSPMEAAGELFF.

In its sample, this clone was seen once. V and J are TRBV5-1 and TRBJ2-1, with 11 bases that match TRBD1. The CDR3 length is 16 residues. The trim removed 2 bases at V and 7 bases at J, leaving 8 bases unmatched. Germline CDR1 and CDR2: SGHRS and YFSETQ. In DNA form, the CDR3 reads TGCGCCAGCAGCTTATACTGGACAGGGGGCCTTAATGAGCAGTTCTTC. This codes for CASSLYWTGGLNEQFF.

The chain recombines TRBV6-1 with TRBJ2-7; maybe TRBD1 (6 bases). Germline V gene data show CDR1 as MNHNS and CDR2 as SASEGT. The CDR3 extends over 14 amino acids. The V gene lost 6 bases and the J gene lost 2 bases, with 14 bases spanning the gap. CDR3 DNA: TGTGCCAGCAGAGACAGGTCCCCTCCCTACGAGCAGTACTTC. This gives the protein CASRDRSPPYEQYF.

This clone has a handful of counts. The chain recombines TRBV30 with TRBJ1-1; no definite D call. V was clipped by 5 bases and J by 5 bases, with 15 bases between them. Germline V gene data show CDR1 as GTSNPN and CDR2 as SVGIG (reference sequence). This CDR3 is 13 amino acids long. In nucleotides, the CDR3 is TGTGCCTGGGGTATGCTTTTACAGACTGAAGCTTTCTTT. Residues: CAWGMLLQTEAFF.

The chain's CDR3 is CASSDQGLSNQPQHF. For the CDR3, the DNA is TGTGCCAGCAGTGATCAGGGGCTGAGCAATCAGCCCCAGCATTTT. The rearrangement uses TRBV6-1 and TRBJ1-5, with a possible D match to TRBD1 (6 bases). The CDR3 sequence is 15 residues long. Germline CDR1 reads MNHNS; CDR2 reads SASEGT. Trimming pared 3 bases from V and 1 base from J, leaving 10 bases between.

The CDR3 region is CASSFTRDTTYEQYF. For the CDR3, the DNA is TGCGCCAGCAGTTTTACCCGGGACACCACCTACGAGCAGTACTTC. The rearrangement joins TRBV4-1 to TRBJ2-7; tentative D call: TRBD1 (6 bases). Trimming shortened V by 6 bases and J by 2 bases, and 17 bases separated the two germline ends. CDR3 length equals 15 residues. The germline CDR1 and CDR2 sequences are MGHRA and YSYEKL.

The CDR3, as DNA: TGTGCCAGCAGCTTAAGTTGGGCGGGAGGGCCAGACAATGAGCAGTTCTTC. It translates to CASSLSWAGGPDNEQFF. The chain combines TRBV7-2 with TRBJ2-1; 9 positions agree with TRBD2. Germline lookup yields CDR1 SGHTA and CDR2 FQGNSA. This CDR3 spans 17 amino acids. V shed 2 bases, J shed 5 bases, and the junction held 10 bases outside the gene matches.

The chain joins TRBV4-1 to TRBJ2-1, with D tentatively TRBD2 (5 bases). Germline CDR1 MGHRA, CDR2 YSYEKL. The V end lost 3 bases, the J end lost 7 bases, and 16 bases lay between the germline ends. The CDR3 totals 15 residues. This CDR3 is CASSHSPAGGNEQFF. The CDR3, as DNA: TGCGCCAGCAGCCACTCCCCGGCTGGAGGTAATGAGCAGTTCTTC.